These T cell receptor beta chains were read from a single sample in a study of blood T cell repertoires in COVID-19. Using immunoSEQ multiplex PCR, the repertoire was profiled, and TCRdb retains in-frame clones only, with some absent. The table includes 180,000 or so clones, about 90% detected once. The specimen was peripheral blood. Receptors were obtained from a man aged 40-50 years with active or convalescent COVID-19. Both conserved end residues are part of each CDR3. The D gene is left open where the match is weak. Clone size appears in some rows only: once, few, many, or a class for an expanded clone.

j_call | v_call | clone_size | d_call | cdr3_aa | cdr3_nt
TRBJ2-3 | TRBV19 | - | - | CASSIRASGSQYF | TGTGCCAGTAGTATAAGAGCTAGTGGGTCGCAGTATTTT
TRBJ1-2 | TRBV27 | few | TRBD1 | CASTGQGRGANYGYTF | TGTGCCAGCACCGGACAGGGTAGGGGAGCTAACTATGGCTACACCTTC
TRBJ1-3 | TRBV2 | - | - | CATTVVGNTIYF | TGTGCCACCACGGTTGTAGGAAACACCATATATTTT
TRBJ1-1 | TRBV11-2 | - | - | CASSDRRGTEAFF | TGTGCCAGCAGCGATCGGAGGGGCACTGAAGCTTTCTTT
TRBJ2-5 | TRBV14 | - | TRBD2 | CASSPGLAGGKETQYF | TGTGCCAGCAGCCCCGGACTAGCGGGGGGGAAAGAGACCCAGTACTTC
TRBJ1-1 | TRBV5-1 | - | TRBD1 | CASSPGQIMNTEAFF | TGCGCCAGCAGCCCGGGACAGATTATGAACACTGAAGCTTTCTTT
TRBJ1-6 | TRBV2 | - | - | CASRVNRDNSPLHF | TGTGCCAGCAGGGTAAACAGAGACAATTCACCCCTCCACTTT
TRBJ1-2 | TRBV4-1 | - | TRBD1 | CASSQTSDRAYGYTF | TGCGCCAGCAGCCAGACGTCGGACAGGGCGTATGGCTACACCTTC
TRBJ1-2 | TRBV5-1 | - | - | CASRTQGLSNYGYTF | TGCGCCAGCCGTACGCAGGGGCTTTCGAACTATGGCTACACCTTC
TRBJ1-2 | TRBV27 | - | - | CASSSNARTDYGYTF | TGTGCCAGCAGTTCGAACGCACGCACGGACTATGGCTACACCTTC
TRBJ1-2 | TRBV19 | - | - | CASSPRQAGYTF | TGTGCCAGTAGTCCGCGACAGGCCGGCTACACCTTC
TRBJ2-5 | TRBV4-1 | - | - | CASSQGGAGARETQYF | TGCGCCAGCAGCCAAGGTGGGGCGGGGGCGCGGGAGACCCAGTACTTC
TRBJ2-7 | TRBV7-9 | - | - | CASSLNRASPYEQYF | TGTGCCAGCAGCTTAAACAGGGCAAGTCCCTACGAGCAGTACTTC
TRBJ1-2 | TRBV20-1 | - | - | CSARVGVGYTF | TGCAGCGCTAGGGTAGGGGTCGGCTACACCTTC
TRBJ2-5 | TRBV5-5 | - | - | CASSLRRETQYF | TGTGCCAGCAGCTTGCGCCGGGAGACCCAGTACTTC
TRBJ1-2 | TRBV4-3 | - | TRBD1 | CASSQGTGEDYGYTF | TGCGCCAGCAGCCAAGGGACAGGGGAGGACTATGGCTACACCTTC
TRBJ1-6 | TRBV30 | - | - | CAWTPSRVEPLHF | TGTGCCTGGACCCCATCGCGGGTGGAACCCCTCCACTTT
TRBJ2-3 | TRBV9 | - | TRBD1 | CASSADRDTDTQYF | TGTGCCAGCAGCGCCGACAGGGACACAGATACGCAGTATTTT
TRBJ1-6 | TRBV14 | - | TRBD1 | CASSQVTGGAYNSPLHF | TGTGCCAGCAGCCAAGTCACAGGGGGCGCATATAATTCACCCCTCCACTTT
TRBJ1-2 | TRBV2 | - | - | CATSQTGTYGYTF | TGTGCCACTTCCCAAACAGGGACCTATGGCTACACCTTC
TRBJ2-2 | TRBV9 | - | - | CASSFRGGDTGELFF | TGTGCCAGCAGCTTCCGGGGAGGAGACACCGGGGAGCTGTTTTTT
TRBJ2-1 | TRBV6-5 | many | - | CASSRRESYNEQFF | TGTGCCAGCTCCCGTCGGGAGTCCTACAATGAGCAGTTCTTC
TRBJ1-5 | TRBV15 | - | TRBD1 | CATSRPDWDSKNSNQPQHF | TGTGCCACCAGCAGGCCCGACTGGGACAGCAAGAATAGCAATCAGCCCCAGCATTTT
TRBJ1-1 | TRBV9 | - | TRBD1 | CASSVQGASAEAFF | TGTGCCAGCAGCGTACAGGGGGCGAGCGCTGAAGCTTTCTTT
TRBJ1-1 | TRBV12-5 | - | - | CASGTENTEAFF | TGTGCTAGTGGTACAGAAAACACTGAAGCTTTCTTT
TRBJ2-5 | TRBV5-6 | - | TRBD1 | CASSLGQGVKTQYF | TGTGCCAGCAGCTTGGGACAGGGGGTCAAGACCCAGTACTTC
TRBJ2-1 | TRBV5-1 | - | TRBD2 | CASFGTRKYEQFF | TGCGCCAGCTTCGGGACTAGAAAGTATGAGCAGTTCTTC
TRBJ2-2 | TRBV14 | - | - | CASSQSRSGELFF | TGTGCCAGCAGCCAATCCAGATCCGGGGAGCTGTTTTTT
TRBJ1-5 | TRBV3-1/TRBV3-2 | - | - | CASSQSDSNQPQHF | TGTGCCAGCAGCCAAAGCGACTCCAATCAGCCCCAGCATTTT
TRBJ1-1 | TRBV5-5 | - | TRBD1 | CASSSLGQVDEAFF | TGTGCCAGCAGCTCCTTGGGACAGGTGGATGAAGCTTTCTTT
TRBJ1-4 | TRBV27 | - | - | CASSLYSSNEKLFF | TGTGCCAGCAGTTTATACTCGAGTAATGAAAAACTGTTTTTT
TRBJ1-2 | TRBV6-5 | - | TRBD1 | CASSYRGQGNYGYTF | TGTGCCAGCAGTTACAGGGGACAGGGCAACTATGGCTACACCTTC
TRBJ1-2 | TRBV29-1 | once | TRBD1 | CSVPGQGETYGYTF | TGCAGCGTACCCGGACAGGGGGAAACCTATGGCTACACCTTC
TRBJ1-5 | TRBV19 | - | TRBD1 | CASIKGALGNQPQHF | TGTGCCAGTATCAAGGGGGCCTTGGGCAATCAGCCCCAGCATTTT
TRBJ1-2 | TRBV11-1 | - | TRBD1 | CASSQDRDDYGYTF | TGTGCCAGCAGCCAAGACAGGGATGACTATGGCTACACCTTC
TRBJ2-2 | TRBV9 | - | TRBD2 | CASSAGTSGGPGGELFF | TGTGCCAGCAGCGCCGGGACTAGCGGGGGGCCGGGCGGGGAGCTGTTTTTT
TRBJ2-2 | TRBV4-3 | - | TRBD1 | CASSQARGTGQTGELFF | TGCGCCAGCAGCCAAGCAAGAGGGACAGGGCAAACCGGGGAGCTGTTTTTT
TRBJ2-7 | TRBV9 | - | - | CASSVGRVTHEQYF | TGTGCCAGCAGCGTAGGGAGGGTCACACACGAGCAGTACTTC
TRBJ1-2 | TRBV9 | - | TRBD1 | CASSASGQESGYTF | TGTGCCAGCAGCGCCTCTGGACAGGAGAGTGGCTACACCTTC
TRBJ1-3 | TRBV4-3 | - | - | CASSQGPGSGNTIYF | TGCGCCAGCAGCCAAGGTCCAGGGTCTGGAAACACCATATATTTT
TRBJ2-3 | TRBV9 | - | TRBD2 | CASSVVTSGTDTQYF | TGTGCCAGCAGCGTGGTGACTAGCGGAACAGATACGCAGTATTTT
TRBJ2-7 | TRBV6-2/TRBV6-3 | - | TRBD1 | CASSYSSKDRSYEQYF | TGTGCCAGCAGTTACTCTTCCAAGGACAGGTCCTACGAGCAGTACTTC
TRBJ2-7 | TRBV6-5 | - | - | CASSYRTTSSEQYF | TGTGCCAGCAGTTACCGCACCACTAGCAGCGAGCAGTACTTC
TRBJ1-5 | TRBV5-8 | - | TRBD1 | CASSLEHGTGRFGNQPQHF | TGTGCCAGCAGCTTGGAGCATGGGACAGGGAGGTTTGGGAATCAGCCCCAGCATTTT
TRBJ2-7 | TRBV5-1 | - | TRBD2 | CASSLGGLAGYEQYF | TGCGCCAGCAGCTTGGGGGGACTAGCGGGGTACGAGCAGTACTTC
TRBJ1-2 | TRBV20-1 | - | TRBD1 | CSASYRDSSLYGYTF | TGCAGTGCTAGTTACCGGGACAGCAGCCTCTATGGCTACACCTTC
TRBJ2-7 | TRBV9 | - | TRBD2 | CASSVGTSDYYEQYF | TGTGCCAGCAGCGTAGGGACTAGCGACTACTACGAGCAGTACTTC
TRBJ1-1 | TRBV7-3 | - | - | CASRGQENTEAFF | TGTGCCAGCAGGGGGCAGGAGAACACTGAAGCTTTCTTT